The 18 T cell receptor beta chains below come from one sample, sequenced in a study of OX40 agonist ivuxolimab in advanced cancers. Method: immunoSEQ multiplex PCR; TCRdb's copy keeps in-frame clones and lacks some. The sample contains about 83,000 clones, 80% to 90% of which appear only once. The source was CD4+ or CD8+ T cells sorted from blood, collected in a trial of the OX40 agonist ivuxolimab. The source of these receptors is an adult with an advanced solid tumor such as melanoma, head and neck, liver or kidney cancer.

The rearrangement joins TRBV7-2 to TRBJ2-3, with 11 bases identical to TRBD2. The CDR3 has 14 residues. The V segment lost 3 bases and the J segment 6 bases; nucleotides outside the gene matches: 2. The germline CDR1 and CDR2 sequences are SGHTA and FQGNSA. CDR3 loop: CASSFVAGGDTQYF. CDR3 bases: TGTGCCAGCAGCTTCGTAGCGGGGGGGGATACGCAGTATTTT.

The chain links TRBV27 to TRBJ1-6, with 9 bases aligning to TRBD1. The CDR3 loop spans 17 amino acids. V shed 6 bases, J shed 9 bases, and the junction held 15 bases outside the gene matches. From germline, CDR1 is MNHEY and CDR2 SMNVEV (reference sequence). CDR3 sequence reads: CASRATVQGAQGSPLHF. The CDR3, as DNA: TGTGCCAGCAGAGCGACGGTACAGGGGGCGCAGGGTTCACCCCTCCACTTT.

The rearrangement links TRBV7-2 to TRBJ2-1, with 9 bases aligning to TRBD2. The trim removed 1 base at V and 2 bases at J, leaving 6 bases unmatched. The CDR3 has 17 amino acids. CDR1 SGHTA and CDR2 FQGNSA come from the germline V gene. For the CDR3, the DNA is TGTGCCAGCAGCTTAGTTGGCGGGGGGGGAACCTACAATGAGCAGTTCTTC. Protein sequence: CASSLVGGGGTYNEQFF.

This clone was seen a single time. The V and J genes are TRBV2 and TRBJ1-1; D possibly corresponds to TRBD1 (6 bases). CDR1 is SNHLY and CDR2 is FYNNEI in the germline V gene. Trimming took 2 bases from V and 11 from J, leaving 15 bases between them. The CDR3 is made up of 13 amino acids. This CDR3 reads CASSERGDLAAFF. As DNA, the CDR3 is TGTGCCAGCAGTGAAAGGGGGGATTTGGCCGCTTTCTTT.

J is TRBJ2-5 and V is TRBV7-2, with 8 bases aligning to TRBD1. Germline V CDR1 and CDR2: SGHTA, FQGNSA. The V segment lost 4 bases and the J segment 6 bases; nucleotides outside the gene matches: 10. The CDR3 loop spans 15 amino acids. CDR3 in amino acids: CASSSPTGDVKTQYF. In nucleotides, the CDR3 is TGTGCCAGCAGCTCTCCGACAGGGGATGTTAAGACCCAGTACTTC.

This clone appeared a few times. The gene calls are TRBV18 and TRBJ2-4, with 12 nucleotides matching TRBD1. The V gene end was trimmed by 3 bases and the J gene end by 0 bases; junction bases not matched to a gene: 6. Per the germline V gene, CDR1 is KGHSH and CDR2 is LQKENI. The CDR3 is 18 amino acids. The CDR3: CASSPWDRGPLAKNIQYF. CDR3 bases: TGTGCCAGCTCACCGTGGGACAGGGGGCCCCTAGCCAAAAACATTCAGTACTTC.

The chain uses TRBV27 and TRBJ1-6, with D uncertain. Germline CDR1 and CDR2: MNHEY and SMNVEV (reference sequence). The CDR3 length is 17 residues. The ends were cut back, 0 bases at V and 0 bases at J, with 9 bases in the middle. The CDR3 protein is CASSLSFPSSYNSPLHF. The CDR3 nucleotides read TGTGCCAGCAGTTTATCGTTCCCGAGCTCCTATAATTCACCCCTCCACTTT.

This chain joins TRBV12-2 and TRBJ2-7; the table's D gene call, TRBD2, was not cross checked with the DNA. TRBV12-2 corresponds to a pseudogene. This CDR3 spans 14 amino acids. This chain's CDR3 is CASRLYGGHYEQYF. CDR3 DNA sequence: TGTGCAAGTCGCTTATACGGGGGGCACTACGAGCAGTACTTC.

In this sample, this clone turned up once. The genes are TRBV28 and TRBJ1-2, with D tentatively TRBD1 (6 bases). Trimming left V 3 bases short and J 1 base short, with 12 bases between. Germline V lookup: CDR1 MDHEN, CDR2 SYDVKM. This CDR3 is 15 amino acids long. For the CDR3, the DNA is TGTGCCAGCAGTTTTCCCCAGGGGCATAACTATGGCTACACCTTC. Encoded protein: CASSFPQGHNYGYTF.

V gene TRBV6-6 combines with J gene TRBJ1-6; D gene unclear. Germline V gene data show CDR1 as MNHNY and CDR2 as SVGAGI (reference sequence). There are 13 residues in the CDR3. The germline V and J ends were trimmed by 5 bases and 5 bases, with 7 bases remaining between them. CDR3 loop: CASSITNNSPLHF. In nucleotides, the CDR3 is TGTGCCAGCAGTATAACCAATAATTCACCCCTCCACTTT.

The chain is built from TRBV28 and TRBJ1-3, with no clear D. V lost 2 bases to trimming and J lost 7 bases, with 15 bases between them. Germline values: CDR1 MDHEN, CDR2 SYDVKM. The CDR3 spans 15 residues. The CDR3 region has the DNA TGTGCCAGCAGTTTAAAAAGGCACCCCGGGAACACCATATATTTT. This encodes CASSLKRHPGNTIYF. The complete variable domain, with remaining parts taken from reference TRBV28 and TRBJ1-3, reads DVKVTQSSRYLVKRTGEKVFLECVQDMDHENMFWYRQDPGLGLRLIYFSYDVKMKEKGDIPEGYSVSREKKERFSLILESASTNQTSMYLCASSLKRHPGNTIYFGEGSWLTVV.

The genes are TRBV5-4 and TRBJ2-1; 8 bases align to TRBD2. The CDR3 covers 19 residues. The ends lost 4 bases at V and 10 bases at J; junction bases unmatched: 25. Germline V gene sequence: CDR1 SGHNT, CDR2 YYREEE (reference sequence). CDR3 in amino acids: CASSLARVQTGGAPAEQFF. The CDR3 bases are TGTGCCAGCAGCCTTGCAAGGGTTCAAACGGGGGGGGCCCCAGCGGAGCAGTTCTTC.

This rearrangement joins TRBV19 to TRBJ1-4, with D perhaps TRBD1 (5 bases). The CDR3 extends over 16 amino acids. Germline V gives CDR1 LNHDA, CDR2 SQIVND (reference sequence). The V end lost 7 bases, the J end lost 2 bases, and 17 bases lay between the germline ends. CDR3 region: CASKSGGDPTNEKLFF. In DNA, the CDR3 is TGTGCCAGTAAATCTGGGGGGGACCCGACTAATGAAAAACTGTTTTTT.

This sequence joins TRBV7-9 and TRBJ2-3; 13 bases fit TRBD2. Germline assignment: CDR1 SEHNR and CDR2 FQNEAQ (reference sequence). This CDR3 is 16 amino acids long. J gave up 2 bases and V 7 bases, and 6 bases lay outside the gene matches. CDR3 coding DNA: TGTGCCAGCACCGAACTAGCGGGGGGGATCACAGATACGCAGTATTTT. This sequence encodes CASTELAGGITDTQYF.

This rearrangement joins TRBV2 to TRBJ1-2; unclear D gene. V shed 2 bases and J shed 0 bases, with 7 bases lying between them. Germline lookup yields CDR1 SNHLY and CDR2 FYNNEI. The CDR3 contains 14 residues. CDR3 DNA: TGTGCCAGCAGTGAACGGGGAGCTAACTATGGCTACACCTTC. This codes for CASSERGANYGYTF.

The chain links TRBV6-1 to TRBJ2-2, with D hard to call. The germline CDR1 and CDR2 sequences are MNHNS and SASEGT. V was shortened by 5 bases and J by 2 bases, with 12 bases between the two germline ends. CDR3 size: 15 residues. The CDR3 protein is CASSRVGGNTGELFF. CDR3 DNA sequence: TGTGCCAGCAGTAGGGTAGGTGGAAACACCGGGGAGCTGTTTTTT.

The rearrangement links TRBV29-1 to TRBJ2-3, with 8 bases aligning to TRBD2. V lost 6 bases, J lost 4 bases, and 18 bases stayed unmatched. The CDR3 covers 17 residues. Germline V lookup: CDR1 SQVTM, CDR2 ANQGSEA. In nucleotides, the CDR3 is TGCAGCGTCCAAGGGGGGGCATTTACTAGCGGAGCAGATACGCAGTATTTT. Its protein is CSVQGGAFTSGADTQYF.

The chain couples TRBV2 to TRBJ2-2; D not certain. The germline CDR1 and CDR2 sequences are SNHLY and FYNNEI. This CDR3 contains 16 residues. V was cut by 3 bases and J by 4 bases, with 15 bases left in between. The CDR3 sequence is CASSDLATDRTGELFF. The CDR3 DNA reads as TGTGCCAGCAGTGACTTGGCGACGGACCGCACCGGGGAGCTGTTTTTT.